The 32 T cell receptor beta chains below come from one sample, sequenced in a study of blood T cell repertoires in COVID-19. Here immunoSEQ multiplex PCR was the method, and the copy in TCRdb shows in-frame clones only, minus some. The table lists 100,000 to 150,000 clones, roughly 83% of them singletons. The sample was peripheral blood. The origin of the receptors is a woman aged 45 to 65 with acute or convalescent COVID-19.

This clone appeared a few times. This chain links TRBV28 with TRBJ1-6; D unresolved. The CDR3 length is 15 residues. The germline gives CDR1 MDHEN, CDR2 SYDVKM. With 3 bases removed from V and 12 bases from J, the gap between germline ends came to 18 bases. The CDR3 sequence is CASSFFGPVGEPLHF. CDR3 in DNA: TGTGCCAGCAGTTTCTTCGGCCCCGTCGGGGAACCCCTCCACTTT. Full variable domain (outside the CDR3, taken from reference TRBV28 and TRBJ1-6): DVKVTQSSRYLVKRTGEKVFLECVQDMDHENMFWYRQDPGLGLRLIYFSYDVKMKEKGDIPEGYSVSREKKERFSLILESASTNQTSMYLCASSFFGPVGEPLHFGNGTRLTVT.

This chain links TRBV3-1 (or the pseudogene TRBV3-2) with TRBJ1-6, with 9 bases identical to TRBD1. This CDR3 region has 14 residues. V was pared by 3 bases and J by 7 bases, with 1 base of the junction left unmatched. Looked up from germline, CDR1 is LGHDT and CDR2 is YNNKEL (reference sequence). The CDR3 DNA reads as TGTGCCAGCAGCCAGGGGACAGGGAATTCACCCCTCCACTTT. This gives the protein CASSQGTGNSPLHF.

J is TRBJ2-7 and V is TRBV3-1 (or the pseudogene TRBV3-2); D may be TRBD1 (6 bases). Germline V gene lookup returns CDR1 LGHDT and CDR2 YNNKEL (reference sequence). V lost 1 base to trimming and J lost 2 bases, with 15 bases between them. This CDR3 region has 16 residues. The CDR3 spells CASSQGATGKPYEQYF. In DNA, the CDR3 is TGTGCCAGCAGCCAAGGGGCTACAGGGAAGCCCTACGAGCAGTACTTC.

The chain employs TRBV6-5 and TRBJ2-2, with 8 bases matching TRBD2. This CDR3 is 15 amino acids long. J lost 7 bases, V lost 5 bases, and 9 bases had no gene match. The germline V gene encodes CDR1 MNHEY and CDR2 SVGAGI. The CDR3 coding sequence is TGTGCCAGCAGTCCTCGGGGGGGGTACGGCGGGGAGCTGTTTTTT. Amino acids: CASSPRGGYGGELFF.

The chain combines TRBV9 with TRBJ1-4, with a possible D match to TRBD1 (6 bases). V lost 4 bases and J 4 bases, leaving 14 bases between the germline ends. This CDR3 spans 15 amino acids. From germline, CDR1 is SGDLS and CDR2 YYNGEE. CDR3: CASSFAGTINEKLFF. CDR3 in DNA: TGTGCCAGCAGCTTTGCCGGGACAATTAATGAAAAACTGTTTTTT.

The chain has TRBV6-5 and TRBJ2-3, with D possibly matching TRBD1 (6 bases). V shed 2 bases and J shed 1 base, with 10 bases lying between them. The CDR3 covers 15 residues. CDR1 and CDR2 (germline): MNHEY, SVGAGI. The CDR3 nucleotides are TGTGCCAGCAGTTACGGGGGCCTAGGCACAGATACGCAGTATTTT. This translates into CASSYGGLGTDTQYF.

This chain uses TRBV5-6 with TRBJ1-1; 9 bases align to TRBD1. The CDR3 contains 16 residues. V lost 0 bases to trimming and J lost 3 bases; unmatched junction nucleotides: 6. CDR1 and CDR2 (germline): SGHDT, YYEEEE. As DNA, the CDR3 is TGTGCCAGCAGCTTGGCCCGGGACAGGGAGGACACTGAAGCTTTCTTT. This gives the protein CASSLARDREDTEAFF.

The chain recombines TRBV5-1 with TRBJ1-2; the D is unclear. V dropped 5 bases and J dropped 7 bases, with 21 bases sitting between them. The germline CDR1 and CDR2 sequences are SGHRS and YFSETQ. CDR3 length: 15 residues. CDR3 nucleotide sequence: TGCGCCAGCAGTTTTTCCGCGAGAGCAGAGCGTGGCTACACCTTC. Protein sequence: CASSFSARAERGYTF.

This chain connects TRBV5-1 to TRBJ1-5; D is uncertain. This CDR3 spans 16 amino acids. V dropped 4 bases and J dropped 1 base, with 15 bases sitting between them. Germline CDR1 and CDR2: SGHRS and YFSETQ. The CDR3, as DNA: TGCGCCAGCAGCCAACCTACGCGGATAAGCAATCAGCCCCAGCATTTT. This encodes CASSQPTRISNQPQHF.

The chain links TRBV18 to TRBJ1-3; unclear D gene. This CDR3 has 16 residues. Germline values: CDR1 KGHSH, CDR2 LQKENI. V was cut by 2 bases and J by 0 bases, with 11 bases left in between. The DNA of the CDR3 is TGTGCCAGCTCACCAAAGACGCAGGTCTCTGGAAACACCATATATTTT. Its translation: CASSPKTQVSGNTIYF.

The chain links TRBV30 to TRBJ1-3; D unclear. V was clipped by 1 base and J by 0 bases, with 10 bases between them. CDR1 and CDR2 (germline): GTSNPN, SVGIG (reference sequence). The CDR3 extends over 15 amino acids. CDR3 protein: CAWSGRVGSGNTIYF. CDR3 DNA sequence: TGTGCCTGGAGTGGGAGGGTCGGCTCTGGAAACACCATATATTTT.

This clone occurred once. V is TRBV5-1 and J is TRBJ2-3, with 7 nucleotides matching TRBD1. Germline assignment: CDR1 SGHRS and CDR2 YFSETQ. The CDR3 is 15 residues long. J lost 4 bases, V lost 4 bases, and 9 bases had no gene match. The CDR3 region has the DNA TGCGCCAGCAGCAAGGGACAGCCCAGGTCAGATACGCAGTATTTT. Translated: CASSKGQPRSDTQYF.

V and J are TRBV21-1 and TRBJ1-6; no DNA check was done on the table's D call, TRBD1. TRBV21-1 is described as a pseudogene. This CDR3 is built from 17 residues. The DNA of the CDR3 is TGTGCCAGCAGACCTGCCTGGACAGGGGGCGGATATTCACCCCTCCACTTT. Encoded protein: CASRPAWTGGGYSPLHF.

This chain connects TRBV9 to TRBJ1-2; 8 nucleotides match TRBD1. Germline lookup yields CDR1 SGDLS and CDR2 YYNGEE. The CDR3 consists of 14 residues. The V segment lost 4 bases and the J segment 3 bases; nucleotides outside the gene matches: 5. CDR3 protein: CASSTGTGDYGYTF. The CDR3 DNA follows: TGTGCCAGCAGCACTGGGACAGGAGACTATGGCTACACCTTC.

This chain joins TRBV5-4 and TRBJ2-2, with 10 bases fitting TRBD2. The V gene's germline CDR1 is SGHNT and CDR2 YYREEE (reference sequence). Germline trimming cut 0 bases from V and 1 base from J; bases unmatched to any gene: 3. This CDR3 is 17 amino acids long. This CDR3 reads CASSLVAGGRNTGELFF. CDR3 coding DNA: TGTGCCAGCAGCTTGGTAGCGGGGGGTCGGAACACCGGGGAGCTGTTTTTT.

V and J are TRBV5-4 and TRBJ2-1; 10 nucleotides align to TRBD1. CDR1 is SGHNT and CDR2 is YYREEE in the germline V gene (reference sequence). The CDR3 is 14 residues long. Losses at the gene ends were 4 bases for V and 9 bases for J; bases not matched to a gene: 7. This CDR3 is CASSALTGGFEQFF. CDR3 DNA: TGTGCCAGCAGCGCATTGACAGGGGGCTTTGAGCAGTTCTTC.

CDR3 DNA sequence: TGTGCCTGGGTCACTACAGGGACCTATGGCTACACCTTC. Protein sequence: CAWVTTGTYGYTF. The chain joins TRBV30 to TRBJ1-2; weak D call: TRBD1 (6 bases). Germline V gene sequence: CDR1 GTSNPN, CDR2 SVGIG (reference sequence). The CDR3 extends over 13 amino acids. The V end lost 5 bases, the J end lost 4 bases, and 14 bases lay between the germline ends.

This sequence joins TRBV7-6 and TRBJ2-2, with 14 bases lining up with TRBD2. J lost 0 bases, V lost 5 bases, and 5 bases had no gene match. The CDR3 totals 18 residues. From germline, CDR1 is SGHVS and CDR2 FNYEAQ. This CDR3 reads CASSHGTSGRANTGELFF. The CDR3, as DNA: TGTGCCAGCAGCCACGGGACTAGCGGGAGAGCGAACACCGGGGAGCTGTTTTTT.

The chain uses TRBV10-2 and TRBJ2-3; TRBD1 aligns across 9 bases. Unmatched junction bases numbered 10, after V lost 2 bases and J lost 7 bases. The germline V gene encodes CDR1 WSHSY and CDR2 SAAADI. The length of the CDR3 is 16 residues. This chain's CDR3 is CASSEQDRGRVYTQYF. In nucleotides, the CDR3 is TGCGCCAGCAGTGAGCAGGACAGGGGAAGGGTCTATACGCAGTATTTT.

The chain recombines TRBV11-2 with TRBJ1-1; D may be TRBD1 (5 bases). Trimming took off 2 bases at V and 1 base at J, with 8 bases between the two ends. This CDR3 comprises 14 residues. Germline lookup yields CDR1 SGHAT and CDR2 FQNNGV. In DNA form, the CDR3 reads TGTGCCAGCAGCTTAAGCAGGGCGAACACTGAAGCTTTCTTT. Residues: CASSLSRANTEAFF.

V and J are TRBV18 and TRBJ2-6, with TRBD1 as a possible D gene (5 bases). This CDR3 is 16 amino acids long. Germline loops: CDR1 KGHSH, CDR2 LQKENI. Trimming stripped 4 bases from V and 0 bases from J, with 10 bases between. CDR3 coding DNA: TGTGCCAGCTCACACGGACAAGGCTCTGGGGCCAACGTCCTGACTTTC. Encoded protein: CASSHGQGSGANVLTF.

A few counts support this clone. The chain uses TRBV2 and TRBJ1-1; 7 bases align to TRBD1. Germline values: CDR1 SNHLY, CDR2 FYNNEI. Losses at the gene ends were 6 bases for V and 5 bases for J; bases not matched to a gene: 3. The CDR3 runs 12 residues. Here the CDR3 reads CASRSGGTEAFF. CDR3 coding DNA: TGTGCCAGCAGGTCAGGGGGAACTGAAGCTTTCTTT. Full variable domain (missing parts from reference TRBV2 and TRBJ1-1): EPEVTQTPSHQVTQMGQEVILRCVPISNHLYFYWYRQILGQKVEFLVSFYNNEISEKSEIFDDQFSVERPDGSNFTLKIRSTKLEDSAMYFCASRSGGTEAFFGQGTRLTVV.

The chain links TRBV29-1 to TRBJ2-3, with TRBD1 identical over 7 bases. Germline CDR1 reads SQVTM; CDR2 reads ANQGSEA. Losses at the gene ends were 7 bases for V and 3 bases for J; bases not matched to a gene: 7. The CDR3 runs 13 residues. The CDR3 region is CSGTQGPTDTQYF. The CDR3, as DNA: TGCAGCGGAACACAGGGGCCAACAGATACGCAGTATTTT.

The chain joins TRBV19 to TRBJ2-7; possibly TRBD1 for D (6 bases). CDR1 and CDR2 from the germline V gene are LNHDA and SQIVND (reference sequence). Trimming took 5 bases from V and 4 from J, leaving 21 bases between them. The CDR3 covers 16 residues. The CDR3 loop reads CASSRSTTGKNYEQYF. The DNA of the CDR3 is TGTGCCAGTAGTCGATCGACCACAGGGAAAAATTACGAGCAGTACTTC.

The chain has TRBV3-1 (or the pseudogene TRBV3-2) and TRBJ2-2; D gene uncertain. Germline V gene data show CDR1 as LGHDT and CDR2 as YNNKEL (reference sequence). V gave up 4 bases and J gave up 6 bases, with 6 bases separating them. CDR3 size: 12 residues. In nucleotides, the CDR3 is TGTGCCAGCAGCCTCCCCGCCGGGGAGCTGTTTTTT. This encodes CASSLPAGELFF.

V and J are TRBV30 and TRBJ1-2; D possibly corresponds to TRBD1 (6 bases). V was trimmed by 4 bases and J by 5 bases, leaving 17 bases between them. Per the germline V gene, CDR1 is GTSNPN and CDR2 is SVGIG (reference sequence). The CDR3 runs to 14 residues. In DNA form, the CDR3 reads TGTGCCTGGACGAGAAGGACAGAAATTTATGGCTACACCTTC. This sequence encodes CAWTRRTEIYGYTF. Using reference TRBV30 and TRBJ1-2 for the parts outside the CDR3, the full variable domain is SQTIHQWPATLVQPVGSPLSLECTVEGTSNPNLYWYRQAAGRGLQLLFYSVGIGQISSEVPQNLSASRPQDRQFILSSKKLLLSDSGFYLCAWTRRTEIYGYTFGSGTRLTVV.

V is TRBV27 and J is TRBJ1-5, with 11 bases aligning to TRBD1. V dropped 6 bases and J dropped 5; count of bases not matched to a gene: 6. Germline CDR1 reads MNHEY; CDR2 reads SMNVEV (reference sequence). CDR3 length: 15 residues. The CDR3 here is CASSRTGGVDQPQHF. The CDR3 coding sequence is TGTGCCAGCAGCCGGACAGGGGGCGTCGATCAGCCCCAGCATTTT.

This chain joins TRBV6-6 and TRBJ1-2; 8 bases agree with TRBD1. Germline trimming cut 8 bases from V and 3 bases from J; bases unmatched to any gene: 5. The germline gives CDR1 MNHNY, CDR2 SVGAGI (reference sequence). This CDR3 region has 13 residues. CDR3 sequence reads: CASVQGADYGYTF. In DNA form, the CDR3 reads TGTGCCAGCGTCCAGGGGGCCGACTATGGCTACACCTTC.

V is TRBV5-1 and J is TRBJ1-3; D possibly corresponds to TRBD1 (6 bases). Trimming removed 0 bases from V and 2 bases from J, with 12 bases in between. This CDR3 comprises 16 residues. CDR1 is SGHRS, CDR2 YFSETQ, per germline. CDR3 region: CASSLGTVGTGNTIYF. CDR3 nucleotides: TGCGCCAGCAGCTTGGGGACAGTGGGTACTGGAAACACCATATATTTT. The variable domain in full, with the rest retrieved from reference TRBV5-1 and TRBJ1-3, is KAGVTQTPRYLIKTRGQQVTLSCSPISGHRSVSWYQQTPGQGLQFLFEYFSETQRNKGNFPGRFSGRQFSNSRSEMNVSTLELGDSALYLCASSLGTVGTGNTIYFGEGSWLTVV.

This chain uses TRBV19 with TRBJ1-1, with unresolved D. Trimming stripped 2 bases from V and 1 base from J, with 14 bases between. This CDR3 spans 16 amino acids. From germline, CDR1 is LNHDA and CDR2 SQIVND (reference sequence). The CDR3: CASSIISAGPNTEAFF. In nucleotides, the CDR3 is TGTGCCAGTAGTATAATATCAGCAGGCCCGAACACTGAAGCTTTCTTT.

This chain connects TRBV14 to TRBJ1-5, with 10 bases aligning to TRBD1. Trimming at V came to 4 bases and at J to 7 bases, leaving 4 bases not matched to a gene. The germline gives CDR1 SGHDN, CDR2 FVKESK. The CDR3 sequence is 14 residues long. The DNA of the CDR3 is TGTGCCAGCAGCCTGACAGGGGGCGGACAGCCCCAGCATTTT. The encoded protein is CASSLTGGGQPQHF. Complete variable domain (other parts from reference TRBV14 and TRBJ1-5): EAGVTQFPSHSVIEKGQTVTLRCDPISGHDNLYWYRRVMGKEIKFLLHFVKESKQDESGMPNNRFLAERTGGTYSTLKVQPAELEDSGVYFCASSLTGGGQPQHFGDGTRLSIL.

The J gene is TRBJ2-7, the V gene TRBV13; D uncertain. V gave up 5 bases and J gave up 0 bases, with 2 bases separating them. Germline CDR1 and CDR2: PRHDT and FYEKMQ (reference sequence). The CDR3 consists of 11 residues. The DNA for the CDR3 is TGTGCCAGCAGCCTCTCCTACGAGCAGTACTTC. It translates to CASSLSYEQYF.